Reported below is one T cell receptor beta chain. The data derive from a study of blood T cell repertoires in COVID-19. Study in general: Specimens from acute and convalescent COVID-19 originated in the United States, Italy and Spain. Sample material is recorded as cDNA or gDNA derived from T cells, B-cell-depleted T cells, or PBMCs.

Method: immunoSEQ multiplex PCR; TCRdb's copy keeps in-frame clones and lacks some. The table records approximately 250,000 clones, roughly 87% of them present only once. CDR3 length: 17 residues. Trimming left V 0 bases short and J 0 bases short, with 14 bases between. Germline V CDR1 and CDR2: SGHRS, YFSETQ. Enrollees, about 18 to 90 years old, lived in 20 to 25 US areas. Clinical histories supplied by participants themselves formed the basis of cohort assignment. The V call is TRBV5-1, the J call TRBJ2-3; weak D call: TRBD1 (5 bases). This receptor was taken from a woman in her twenties or thirties who had recovered from COVID-19. Sequenced material: PBMCs or T cells enriched from blood (not recorded which). CDR3 bases: TGCGCCAGCAGCTTGGTCCAGGGAAGGCTTAGCACAGATACGCAGTATTTT. Its translation is CASSLVQGRLSTDTQYF.